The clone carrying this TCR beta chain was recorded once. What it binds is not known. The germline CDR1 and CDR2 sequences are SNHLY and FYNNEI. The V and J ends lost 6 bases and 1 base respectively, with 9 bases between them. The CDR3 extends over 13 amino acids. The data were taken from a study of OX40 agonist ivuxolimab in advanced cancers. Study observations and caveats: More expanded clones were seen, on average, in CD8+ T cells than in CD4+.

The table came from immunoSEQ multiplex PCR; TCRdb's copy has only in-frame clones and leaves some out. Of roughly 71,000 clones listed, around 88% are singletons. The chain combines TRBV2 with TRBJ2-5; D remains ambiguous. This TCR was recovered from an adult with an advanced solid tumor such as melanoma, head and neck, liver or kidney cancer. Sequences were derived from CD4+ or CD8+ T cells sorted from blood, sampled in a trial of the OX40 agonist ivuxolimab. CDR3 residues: CASREQPQETQYF. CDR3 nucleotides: TGTGCCAGCAGGGAACAGCCCCAAGAGACCCAGTACTTC. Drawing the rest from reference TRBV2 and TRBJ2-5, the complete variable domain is EPEVTQTPSHQVTQMGQEVILRCVPISNHLYFYWYRQILGQKVEFLVSFYNNEISEKSEIFDDQFSVERPDGSNFTLKIRSTKLEDSAMYFCASREQPQETQYFGPGTRLLVL.